Sequencing of this T cell receptor beta chain was carried out in a study of blood T cell repertoires in COVID-19. The repertoire was sequenced with immunoSEQ multiplex PCR; TCRdb's copy has only in-frame clones and lacks some. Here the sample spans 250,000 to 400,000 clones, 85% to 90% being singletons. In germline, CDR1 is SGHTS, CDR2 YDEGEE. The CDR3 length is 12 residues. V was clipped by 4 bases and J by 5 bases, with 6 bases between them. Recruited during active infection, patients (from Seattle) were subsequently followed longitudinally. This TCR was sampled from a woman aged 25 to 39 with COVID-19, enrolled during active disease. V is TRBV5-8 and J is TRBJ1-4; the D is unclear. The specimen sequenced was peripheral blood. CDR3 DNA: TGTGCCAGCAGCCCCTACAATGAAAAACTGTTTTTT. This encodes CASSPYNEKLFF.